The rows below give T cell receptor beta chains drawn from one sample of a study of shared clonotypes between healthy human individuals. TCRdb's table, derived via immunoSEQ multiplex PCR, lists solely in-frame clones and lacks some. In the table there are over 2 million clones, about 95% of which are singletons. The specimen was naive CD8+ T cells sorted from blood. The origin of the receptors is a man younger than 35 in good health. Both conserved end residues are part of each CDR3. The D gene is left open where the match is weak. Clone size appears in some rows only: once, few, many, or a class for an expanded clone.

D gene	V gene	J gene	clone size	CDR3 DNA	CDR3 protein
-	TRBV6-6	TRBJ2-7	-	TGTGCCAGCGCAGGTCCGGGGACCTACGAGCAGTACTTC	CASAGPGTYEQYF
-	TRBV2	TRBJ1-4	-	TGTGCCAGCAGTGGTCACGTGGGGTCGGGGACTAATGAAAAACTGTTTTTT	CASSGHVGSGTNEKLFF
TRBD1	TRBV9	TRBJ2-7	-	TGTGCCAGCAGCCGAGGGATGGACAGGGGGCTGGAGCAGTACTTC	CASSRGMDRGLEQYF
-	TRBV5-1	TRBJ2-3	-	TGCGCCAGCAGCTTGGAGTTGACAGATACGCAGTATTTT	CASSLELTDTQYF
-	TRBV19	TRBJ1-5	-	TGTGCCAGTAGTATTCGAGACATCAATCAGCCCCAGCATTTT	CASSIRDINQPQHF
-	TRBV7-9	TRBJ1-1	-	TGTGCCAGCAGCTTGCGGGCCGTGGAAGCTTTCTTT	CASSLRAVEAFF
TRBD2	TRBV5-1	TRBJ2-1	-	TGCGCCAGCAGCTTGACTAGCGGGAGCCACAATGAGCAGTTCTTC	CASSLTSGSHNEQFF
-	TRBV9	TRBJ2-3	-	TGTGCCAGCAGCGTAAGGGGCCAGGGTTGGACAGATACGCAGTATTTT	CASSVRGQGWTDTQYF
-	TRBV6-6	TRBJ1-2	-	TGTGCCAGCAGTCCCGGGACCCAGGGGACCTATGGCTACACCTTC	CASSPGTQGTYGYTF
-	TRBV4-3	TRBJ2-1	-	TGCGCCAGCAGCCAAGGAATAAGAGGGAGCGAGACCTACAATGAGCAGTTCTTC	CASSQGIRGSETYNEQFF
-	TRBV27	TRBJ2-7	-	TGTGCCAGCAGTTTAACCGGGACCTTCTACGAGCAGTACTTC	CASSLTGTFYEQYF
-	TRBV11-2	TRBJ2-1	once	TGTGCCAGCAGCTTACTCGATAGGGAGCAGTTCTTC	CASSLLDREQFF
-	TRBV27	TRBJ2-7	once	TGTGCCAGCAGTCCCGGGGTAGCGGATATCTACGAGCAGTACTTC	CASSPGVADIYEQYF
TRBD1	TRBV28	TRBJ1-1	-	TGTGCCAGCATTACAGGGGGCATTGAAGCTTTCTTT	CASITGGIEAFF
-	TRBV9	TRBJ2-7	-	TGTGCCAGCAGCCCGGGTGGCAGGGCCTACGAGCAGTACTTC	CASSPGGRAYEQYF